The 11 T cell receptor beta chains presented below share a single source sample, sequenced in a study of shared clonotypes between healthy human individuals. Profiled with immunoSEQ multiplex PCR; TCRdb holds only in-frame clones, not every one. This sample has around 2,000,000 clones, with about 95% found just once. Terminally differentiated effector memory CD45RA+ cells were excluded by CCR7 positive selection of CD45RO-negative cells. The specimen was naive CD8+ T cells sorted from blood. These receptors originate from a man aged 18 to 30 in good health.

CDR3: CASGGPSYEQYF. CDR3 nucleotides: TGTGCCAGCGGGGGCCCCTCCTACGAGCAGTACTTC. The chain combines TRBV7-6 with TRBJ2-7, with TRBD1 as a possible D gene (6 bases). Trimming cost V 8 bases and J 0 bases, with 8 bases left between them. CDR1 SGHVS and CDR2 FNYEAQ come from the germline V gene. The CDR3 totals 12 residues.

The rearrangement uses TRBV2 and TRBJ2-7; possible D gene TRBD2, 5 bases. The germline V and J ends were trimmed by 2 bases and 5 bases, with 22 bases remaining between them. This CDR3 contains 17 residues. The V gene's germline CDR1 is SNHLY and CDR2 FYNNEI. The CDR3 spells CASSERQDWVWTDEQYF. DNA for the CDR3: TGTGCCAGCAGTGAACGGCAGGACTGGGTATGGACGGACGAGCAGTACTTC.

The CDR3 DNA reads as TGTGCCAGCAGCTTGGGGACAGAGAACTCTGGGGCCAACGTCCTGACTTTC. Protein product: CASSLGTENSGANVLTF. The chain recombines TRBV5-4 with TRBJ2-6, with D tentatively TRBD1 (6 bases). Germline loops: CDR1 SGHNT, CDR2 YYREEE (reference sequence). The CDR3 sequence is 17 residues long. The V gene lost 0 bases and the J gene lost 0 bases, with 10 bases spanning the gap.

The chain employs TRBV5-4 and TRBJ2-7; 9 bases are shared with TRBD1. Trimming at V came to 0 bases and at J to 2 bases, leaving 3 bases not matched to a gene. CDR3 length: 15 amino acids. CDR1 and CDR2 from the germline V gene are SGHNT and YYREEE (reference sequence). The CDR3 here is CASSLDRGLPYEQYF. In DNA form, the CDR3 reads TGTGCCAGCAGCTTGGACAGGGGGCTCCCCTACGAGCAGTACTTC. The full variable domain, in which reference TRBV5-4 and TRBJ2-7 provide the parts outside the CDR3, is ETGVTQSPTHLIKTRGQQVTLRCSSQSGHNTVSWYQQALGQGPQFIFQYYREEENGRGNFPPRFSGLQFPNYSSELNVNALELDDSALYLCASSLDRGLPYEQYFGPGTRLTVT.

To note about this clone: The identical CDR3 is also encoded by other nucleotide sequences in the sample. The rearrangement joins TRBV6-5 to TRBJ2-1; 7 bases agree with TRBD1. The CDR3 runs 13 residues. Germline assignment: CDR1 MNHEY and CDR2 SVGAGI. Germline trimming cut 9 bases from V and 0 bases from J; bases unmatched to any gene: 2. The chain's CDR3 is CASRDSSYNEQFF. Here the CDR3 DNA reads TGTGCCAGTAGGGACAGCTCCTACAATGAGCAGTTCTTC.

The V gene is TRBV7-9, the J gene TRBJ2-7, with 11 bases that match TRBD2. V gave up 6 bases and J gave up 2 bases; unmatched junction bases: 3. CDR1 is SEHNR, CDR2 FQNEAQ, per germline (reference sequence). The CDR3 consists of 14 residues. The CDR3, as DNA: TGTGCCAGCAGTTTGGGACTAGCGGCCTACGAGCAGTACTTC. The encoded protein is CASSLGLAAYEQYF.

J is TRBJ1-2 and V is TRBV6-5, with 12 positions matching TRBD1. With 4 bases clipped from V and 6 bases from J, the junction kept 3 bases outside the gene matches. Germline V CDR1 and CDR2: MNHEY, SVGAGI. This CDR3 has 14 amino acids. The CDR3 nucleotides are TGTGCCAGCAGTTCGGGACAGGGGGCGAATGGCTACACCTTC. It translates to CASSSGQGANGYTF.

This chain connects TRBV5-4 to TRBJ2-3; D possibly matches TRBD1 or TRBD2 (5 bases each). Trimming removed 2 bases from V and 0 bases from J, with 16 bases in between. Germline assignment: CDR1 SGHNT and CDR2 YYREEE (reference sequence). This CDR3 is 17 amino acids long. For the CDR3, the DNA is TGTGCCAGCAGCTTCCGGGGACCCCTCCCTAGCACAGATACGCAGTATTTT. Protein product: CASSFRGPLPSTDTQYF.

This chain joins TRBV30 and TRBJ2-3, with D hard to call. V was cut by 1 base and J by 4 bases, with 18 bases left in between. Germline values: CDR1 GTSNPN, CDR2 SVGIG (reference sequence). This CDR3 has 16 amino acids. CDR3 in amino acids: CAWSASALIGSDTQYF. The CDR3 DNA reads TGTGCCTGGAGTGCCTCCGCATTGATCGGTTCAGATACGCAGTATTTT.

The chain joins TRBV5-1 to TRBJ1-1; D possibly corresponds to TRBD1 (5 bases). Trimming left V 0 bases short and J 1 base short, with 16 bases between. Looked up from germline, CDR1 is SGHRS and CDR2 is YFSETQ. This CDR3 contains 17 residues. DNA for the CDR3: TGCGCCAGCAGCTTGGAAGGCAGACAGAGGGGGAACACTGAAGCTTTCTTT. Its protein is CASSLEGRQRGNTEAFF.

CDR3 residues: CASSQDTVVDGETQYF. CDR3 DNA: TGCGCCAGCAGCCAAGATACGGTAGTCGATGGCGAGACCCAGTACTTC. The chain recombines TRBV4-1 with TRBJ2-5; D remains ambiguous. Germline CDR1 and CDR2: MGHRA and YSYEKL. The CDR3 has 16 residues. Trimming left V 0 bases short and J 5 bases short, with 16 bases between.